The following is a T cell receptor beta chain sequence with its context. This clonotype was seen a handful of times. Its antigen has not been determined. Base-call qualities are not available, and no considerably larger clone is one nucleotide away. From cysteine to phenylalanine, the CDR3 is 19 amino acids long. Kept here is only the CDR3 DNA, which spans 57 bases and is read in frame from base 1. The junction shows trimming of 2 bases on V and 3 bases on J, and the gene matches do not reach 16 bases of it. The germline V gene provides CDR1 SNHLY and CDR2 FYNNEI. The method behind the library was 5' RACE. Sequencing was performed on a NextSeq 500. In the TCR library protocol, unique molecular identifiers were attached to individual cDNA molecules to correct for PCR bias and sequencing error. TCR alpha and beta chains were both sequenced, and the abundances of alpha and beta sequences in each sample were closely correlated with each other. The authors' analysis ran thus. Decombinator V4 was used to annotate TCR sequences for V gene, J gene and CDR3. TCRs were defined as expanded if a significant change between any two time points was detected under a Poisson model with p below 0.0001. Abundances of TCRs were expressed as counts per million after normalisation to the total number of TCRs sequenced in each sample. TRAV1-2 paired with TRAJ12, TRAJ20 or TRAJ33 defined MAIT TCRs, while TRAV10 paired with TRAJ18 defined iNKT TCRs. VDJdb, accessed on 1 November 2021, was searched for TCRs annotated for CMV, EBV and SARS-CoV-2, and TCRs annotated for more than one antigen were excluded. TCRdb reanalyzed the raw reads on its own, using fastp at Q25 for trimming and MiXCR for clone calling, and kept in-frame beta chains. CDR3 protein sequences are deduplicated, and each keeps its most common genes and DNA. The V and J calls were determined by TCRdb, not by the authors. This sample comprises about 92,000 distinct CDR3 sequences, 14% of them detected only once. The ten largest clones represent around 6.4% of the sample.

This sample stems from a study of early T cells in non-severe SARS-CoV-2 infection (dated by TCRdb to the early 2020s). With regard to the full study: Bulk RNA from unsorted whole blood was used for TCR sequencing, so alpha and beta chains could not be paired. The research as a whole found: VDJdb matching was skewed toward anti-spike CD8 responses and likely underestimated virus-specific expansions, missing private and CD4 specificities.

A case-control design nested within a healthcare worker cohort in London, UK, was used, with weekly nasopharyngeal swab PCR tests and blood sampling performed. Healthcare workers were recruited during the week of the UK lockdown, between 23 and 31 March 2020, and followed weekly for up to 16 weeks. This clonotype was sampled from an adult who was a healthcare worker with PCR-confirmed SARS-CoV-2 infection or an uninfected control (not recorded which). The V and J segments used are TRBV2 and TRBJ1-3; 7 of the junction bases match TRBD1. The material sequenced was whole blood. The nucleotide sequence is TGTGCCAGCAGTGAATATGAGGGACAGCCTTCGAGGGATGGAAACACCATATATTTT. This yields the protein CASSEYEGQPSRDGNTIYF. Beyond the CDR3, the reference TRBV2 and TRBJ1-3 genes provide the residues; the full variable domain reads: EPEVTQTPSHQVTQMGQEVILRCVPISNHLYFYWYRQILGQKVEFLVSFYNNEISEKSEIFDDQFSVERPDGSNFTLKIRSTKLEDSAMYFCASSEYEGQPSRDGNTIYFGEGSWLTVV.